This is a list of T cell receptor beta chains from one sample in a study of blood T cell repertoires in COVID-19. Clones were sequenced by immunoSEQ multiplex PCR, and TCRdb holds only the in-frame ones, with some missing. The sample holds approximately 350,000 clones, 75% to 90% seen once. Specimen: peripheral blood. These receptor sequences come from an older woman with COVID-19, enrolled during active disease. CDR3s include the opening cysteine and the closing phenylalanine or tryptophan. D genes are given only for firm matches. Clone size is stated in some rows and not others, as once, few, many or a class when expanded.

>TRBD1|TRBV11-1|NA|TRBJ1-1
CASSLGQGRDTEAFF
TGTGCCAGCAGCTTAGGACAGGGAAGGGACACTGAAGCTTTCTTT
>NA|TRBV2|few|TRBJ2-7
CASSSNYEQYF
TGTGCCAGCAGTTCCAACTACGAGCAGTACTTC
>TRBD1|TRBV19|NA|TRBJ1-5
CASGRTGAPYSNQPQHF
TGTGCCAGCGGCAGGACAGGGGCCCCATATAGCAATCAGCCCCAGCATTTT
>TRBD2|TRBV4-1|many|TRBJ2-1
CASSRTGNGGAGNEQFF
TGCGCCAGCAGCCGCACGGGGAACGGGGGGGCTGGCAATGAGCAGTTCTTC
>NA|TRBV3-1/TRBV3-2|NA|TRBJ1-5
CASSQLGQNQPQHF
TGTGCCAGCAGCCAACTAGGCCAGAATCAGCCCCAGCATTTT
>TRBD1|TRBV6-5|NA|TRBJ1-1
CASSYATGGNTEAFF
TGTGCCAGCAGTTACGCCACAGGGGGCAACACTGAAGCTTTCTTT
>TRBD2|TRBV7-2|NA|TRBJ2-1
CASRRRGGRYNEQFF
TGTGCCAGCAGGAGACGGGGGGGCCGTTACAATGAGCAGTTCTTC
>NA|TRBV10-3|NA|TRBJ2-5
CAISGQGSMETQYF
TGTGCCATCAGTGGGCAGGGGTCTATGGAGACCCAGTACTTC
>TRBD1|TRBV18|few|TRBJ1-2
CASSGNRGSDGYTF
TGTGCCAGCTCAGGGAACAGGGGCTCAGATGGCTACACCTTC
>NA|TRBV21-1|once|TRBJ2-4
CASSKGLAGKRYF
TGTGCCAGCAGCAAGGGACTAGCGGGGAAAAGGTACTTC
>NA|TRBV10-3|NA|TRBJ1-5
CAISGPGNQPQHF
TGTGCCATCAGTGGACCAGGGAATCAGCCCCAGCATTTT
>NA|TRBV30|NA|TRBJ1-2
CAWRLQGLQIYGYTF
TGTGCCTGGAGGCTCCAGGGGCTCCAAATCTATGGCTACACCTTC
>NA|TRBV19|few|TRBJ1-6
CASSIAGRGDSPLHF
TGTGCCAGTAGTATAGCGGGACGCGGGGATTCACCCCTCCACTTT
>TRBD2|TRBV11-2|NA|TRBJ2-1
CASSLYSLSGRDNEQFF
TGTGCCAGCAGCTTATATTCTTTAAGCGGGAGAGACAATGAGCAGTTCTTC
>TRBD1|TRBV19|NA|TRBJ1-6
CASSIGTGLYGLHF
TGTGCCAGTAGTATAGGGACAGGGCTTTATGGCCTCCACTTT
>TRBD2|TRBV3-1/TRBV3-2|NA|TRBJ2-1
CASSPRVGSGGASPYNEQFF
TGTGCCAGCAGCCCCCGGGTAGGTAGCGGGGGGGCCAGTCCCTACAATGAGCAGTTCTTC
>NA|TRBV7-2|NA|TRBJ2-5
CASSLRPGPKETQYF
TGTGCCAGCAGCTTACGGCCGGGTCCCAAAGAGACCCAGTACTTC
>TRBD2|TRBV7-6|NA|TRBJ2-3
CASSLFGTSGFTDTQYF
TGTGCCAGCAGCTTATTTGGGACTAGCGGTTTTACAGATACGCAGTATTTT
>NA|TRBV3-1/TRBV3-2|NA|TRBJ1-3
CASSTPYSGPGNTIYF
TGTGCCAGCAGCACCCCATATTCAGGGCCTGGAAACACCATATATTTT
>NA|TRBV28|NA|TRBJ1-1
CASSLYIGDIGTEAFF
TGTGCCAGCAGTTTATATATCGGGGATATAGGCACTGAAGCTTTCTTT
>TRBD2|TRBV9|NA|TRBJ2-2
CASSPPLGSGARNTGELFF
TGTGCCAGCAGCCCCCCCTTGGGTAGCGGGGCCCGAAACACCGGGGAGCTGTTTTTT
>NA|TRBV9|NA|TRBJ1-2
CASSVGGRAPPNYGYTF
TGTGCCAGCAGCGTAGGAGGCAGGGCCCCTCCCAACTATGGCTACACCTTC
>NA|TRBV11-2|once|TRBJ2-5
CASSRQGLQETQYF
TGTGCCAGCAGCAGACAGGGACTTCAAGAGACCCAGTACTTC
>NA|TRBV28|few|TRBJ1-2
CASSLKRGGYTF
TGTGCCAGCAGTTTAAAAAGGGGAGGCTACACCTTC
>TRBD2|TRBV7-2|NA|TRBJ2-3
CASSSSGTLTDTQYF
TGTGCCAGCAGCTCTAGCGGGACTCTCACAGATACGCAGTATTTT
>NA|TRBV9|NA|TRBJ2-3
CASSRDSETDTQYF
TGTGCCAGCAGCCGGGACTCCGAGACAGATACGCAGTATTTT
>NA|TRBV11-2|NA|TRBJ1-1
CASSATVGVPEAFF
TGTGCCAGCAGCGCAACCGTAGGAGTCCCTGAAGCTTTCTTT
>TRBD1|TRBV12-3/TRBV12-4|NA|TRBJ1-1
CASSWDSEAFF
TGTGCCAGCAGCTGGGACAGTGAAGCTTTCTTT
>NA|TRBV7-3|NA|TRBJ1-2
CASGMGQENYGYTF
TGTGCCAGCGGTATGGGGCAGGAGAATTATGGCTACACCTTC
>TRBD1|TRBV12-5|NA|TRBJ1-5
CASGLGGQGFQPQHF
TGTGCTAGTGGTTTGGGAGGACAGGGGTTTCAGCCCCAGCATTTT
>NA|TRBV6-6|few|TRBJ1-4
CASSLGRGHEKLFF
TGTGCCAGCAGTTTGGGCAGGGGACACGAAAAACTGTTTTTT
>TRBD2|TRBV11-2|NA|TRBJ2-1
CASSLDAGGSSYNEQFF
TGTGCCAGCAGCTTAGACGCGGGGGGGAGCTCCTACAATGAGCAGTTCTTC
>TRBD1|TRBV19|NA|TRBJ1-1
CASSSGPGGNTEAFF
TGTGCCAGTAGCAGCGGTCCAGGGGGCAACACTGAAGCTTTCTTT
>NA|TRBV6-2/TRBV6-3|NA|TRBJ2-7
CASSYSMVGGYEQYF
TGTGCCAGCAGTTACTCGATGGTTGGAGGCTACGAGCAGTACTTC
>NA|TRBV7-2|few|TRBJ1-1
CASSLSGLTEAFF
TGTGCCAGCAGCTTATCTGGGCTCACTGAAGCTTTCTTT
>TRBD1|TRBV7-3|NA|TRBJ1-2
CASSPTTGNGYTF
TGTGCCAGCAGCCCAACGACAGGGAATGGCTACACCTTC
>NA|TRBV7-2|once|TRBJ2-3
CASSQLEFSQYF
TGTGCCAGCAGCCAACTAGAGTTCTCGCAGTATTTT
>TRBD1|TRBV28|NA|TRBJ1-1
CASSSPHRRGHTEAFF
TGTGCCAGCAGTTCACCACACCGCAGGGGGCACACTGAAGCTTTCTTT
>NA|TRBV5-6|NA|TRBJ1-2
CASSLYRVYGYTF
TGTGCCAGCAGCTTGTACAGGGTCTATGGCTACACCTTC
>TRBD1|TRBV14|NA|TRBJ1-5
CASSLGQGNQPQHF
TGTGCCAGCAGCCTTGGACAGGGCAATCAGCCCCAGCATTTT
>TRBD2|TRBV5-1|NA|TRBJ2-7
CASSWGLADSYEQYF
TGCGCCAGCAGCTGGGGACTAGCGGATTCCTACGAGCAGTACTTC
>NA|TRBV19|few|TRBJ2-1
CASSIAGVYNEQFF
TGTGCCAGTAGTATAGCGGGGGTCTACAATGAGCAGTTCTTC
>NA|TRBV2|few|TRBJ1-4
CASTGPGGEKLFF
TGTGCCAGCACGGGTCCCGGCGGTGAAAAACTGTTTTTT
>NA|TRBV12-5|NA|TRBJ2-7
CASGLGHQEFYEQYF
TGTGCTAGTGGTTTGGGGCATCAGGAATTCTACGAGCAGTACTTC
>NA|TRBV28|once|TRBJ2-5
CASRPPDQETQYF
TGTGCCAGCAGGCCCCCAGACCAAGAGACCCAGTACTTC
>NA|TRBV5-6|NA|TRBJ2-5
CASSLVLIQTQYF
TGTGCCAGCAGCTTGGTCCTTATCCAGACCCAGTACTTC